A single sample is the source of the 27 T cell receptor beta chains below, sequenced in a study of Graves' ophthalmopathy and Graves' hyperthyroidism. Amplification from RNA transcripts yielded the TCR beta CDR3 regions. First-round RT-PCR with HTBI primers preceded a second-round multiplex PCR. From the multiplex PCR reads, TCRdb called clonotypes with MiXCR, one entry per CDR3 protein. The sample records under 800,000 distinct CDR3 sequences, 20% to 25% being singletons. The sample taken for sequencing was peripheral blood. These receptors were obtained from a woman younger than 35 with stable Graves' hyperthyroidism. Some clones in this sample may be carry-over from other donors' samples.

This clonotype was counted at least ten times. The J gene is TRBJ1-1, the V gene TRBV6-1, with D tentatively TRBD1 (6 bases). Germline values: CDR1 MNHNS, CDR2 SASEGT. Trimming left V 6 bases short and J 1 base short, with 18 bases between. The CDR3 is 16 residues long. CDR3 loop: CASRTLHRAQNTEAFF. The CDR3 DNA reads TGTGCCAGCAGGACCCTCCACAGGGCCCAGAACACTGAAGCTTTCTTT.

There are many counts of this clonotype. The chain has TRBV27 and TRBJ2-7, with a weak D call TRBD1 (5 bases). Germline V lookup: CDR1 MNHEY, CDR2 SMNVEV (reference sequence). CDR3 size: 14 residues. V was cut by 5 bases and J by 6 bases, with 17 bases left in between. This CDR3 reads CASSPSGFPGEQYF. The DNA of the CDR3 is TGTGCCAGCAGTCCCTCAGGGTTTCCGGGCGAGCAGTACTTC.

This clonotype was counted many times. Written as DNA, the CDR3 is TGTGCCAGCAGCCGGGTTCTGAACACTGAAGCTTTCTTT. Translated, it gives CASSRVLNTEAFF. The V gene is TRBV4-2, the J gene TRBJ1-1; D is uncertain. The ends were cut back, 4 bases at V and 0 bases at J, with 6 bases in the middle. This CDR3 contains 13 residues. In germline, CDR1 is LGHNA, CDR2 YNFKEQ.

This clonotype was counted many times. The V gene is TRBV28, the J gene TRBJ2-7, with TRBD2 matching 7 bases. Germline V gene data show CDR1 as MDHEN and CDR2 as SYDVKM. The CDR3 spans 13 residues. Trimming at V came to 4 bases and at J to 7 bases, leaving 7 bases not matched to a gene. CDR3 DNA: TGTGCCAGCAGTTGGCAGGGAGGGCTAGAGCAGTACTTC. Its protein product is CASSWQGGLEQYF.

This clonotype was counted between two and nine times. This sequence joins TRBV11-2 and TRBJ2-2; D possibly corresponds to TRBD2 (6 bases). The germline gives CDR1 SGHAT, CDR2 FQNNGV. V was clipped by 5 bases and J by 7 bases, with 17 bases between them. The CDR3 has 15 residues. The CDR3 nucleotides read TGTGCCAGCAGCACCCGGGACTTCGATTTCGGGGAGCTGTTTTTT. This encodes CASSTRDFDFGELFF.

This clonotype was recorded at least ten times. One end of the junction varies from germline; a read error may be responsible. The chain has TRBV5-1 and TRBJ1-1, with 7 bases lining up with TRBD1. This CDR3 has 14 residues. The V gene's germline CDR1 is SGHRS and CDR2 YFSETQ. Here the CDR3 DNA reads TGTGCCAGCAGCCGAGGGACAGCCAACACTGAAGCTTTCTTT. This sequence encodes CASSRGTANTEAFF. Full variable domain (remainder filled in from reference TRBV5-1 and TRBJ1-1): KAGVTQTPRYLIKTRGQQVTLSCSPISGHRSVSWYQQTPGQGLQFLFEYFSETQRNKGNFPGRFSGRQFSNSRSEMNVSTLELGDSALYLCASSRGTANTEAFFGQGTRLTVV.

This clonotype was recorded at least ten times. The chain has TRBV12-3 or TRBV12-4 and TRBJ1-5; D is ambiguous. V dropped 6 bases and J dropped 7 bases, with 22 bases sitting between them. The CDR3 is made up of 16 amino acids. The CDR3 DNA reads TGTGCCAGCAGCCCCTTCGCCGTGGGCGCGGGGCAGCCCCAGCATTTT. Protein sequence: CASSPFAVGAGQPQHF.

This clonotype was observed many times. The chain carries TRBV11-2 and TRBJ2-7, with D maybe TRBD1 (5 bases). With 2 bases removed from V and 3 bases from J, the gap between germline ends came to 11 bases. Germline CDR1 is SGHAT and CDR2 is FQNNGV. The CDR3 runs 14 residues. The CDR3 reads CASSLSPQGYEQYF. The CDR3 nucleotides read TGTGCCAGCAGCTTATCGCCCCAGGGCTACGAGCAGTACTTC.

In this sample, this clonotype turned up many times. The genes are TRBV2 and TRBJ2-7, with 13 bases identical to TRBD2. Germline loops: CDR1 SNHLY, CDR2 FYNNEI. This CDR3 has 15 residues. The trim removed 4 bases at V and 4 bases at J, leaving 4 bases unmatched. This CDR3 reads CASSALAGGPYEQYF. In DNA, the CDR3 is TGTGCCAGCAGTGCACTAGCGGGGGGGCCGTACGAGCAGTACTTC.

The chain links TRBV29-1 to TRBJ1-2; D is undetermined. The V end was cut by 7 bases, the J end by 4 bases, with 13 bases between. The CDR3 runs 12 residues. Per germline, CDR1 SQVTM and CDR2 ANQGSEA. The DNA of the CDR3 is TGCAGCGCACCAGGTTCTGGCTATGGCTACACCTTC. This encodes CSAPGSGYGYTF.

This clonotype showed up just a few times. A read error may account for a junction end that differs from germline. The chain carries TRBV12-3 or TRBV12-4 and TRBJ1-5; D is unclear. The CDR3 loop spans 12 amino acids. The CDR3 DNA reads as TGTGCCAGCAGCGTTCTTCTCGAGCCTCAGCATTTT. Translating it yields CASSVLLEPQHF.

This clonotype was detected ten times or more. The chain recombines TRBV30 with TRBJ1-1, with no clear D. V was clipped by 3 bases and J by 4 bases, with 18 bases between them. CDR1 and CDR2 (germline): GTSNPN, SVGIG (reference sequence). This CDR3 contains 15 residues. The CDR3 sequence is CAWSRLQSRPTEAFF. In DNA, the CDR3 is TGTGCCTGGAGCCGACTCCAGTCCCGACCCACTGAAGCTTTCTTT. Drawing the rest from reference TRBV30 and TRBJ1-1, the complete variable domain is SQTIHQWPATLVQPVGSPLSLECTVEGTSNPNLYWYRQAAGRGLQLLFYSVGIGQISSEVPQNLSASRPQDRQFILSSKKLLLSDSGFYLCAWSRLQSRPTEAFFGQGTRLTVV.

The rearrangement uses TRBV5-1 and TRBJ1-1, with 11 bases matching TRBD1. The CDR3 is 17 residues long. CDR1 and CDR2 from the germline V gene are SGHRS and YFSETQ. The trim removed 1 base at V and 1 base at J, leaving 6 bases unmatched. The CDR3 reads CASSLSGQGASNTEAFF. CDR3 DNA: TGCGCCAGCAGCTTGAGCGGACAGGGGGCCTCGAACACTGAAGCTTTCTTT. Full variable domain (remainder filled in from reference TRBV5-1 and TRBJ1-1): KAGVTQTPRYLIKTRGQQVTLSCSPISGHRSVSWYQQTPGQGLQFLFEYFSETQRNKGNFPGRFSGRQFSNSRSEMNVSTLELGDSALYLCASSLSGQGASNTEAFFGQGTRLTVV.

Ten or more counts support this clonotype. The CDR3 DNA reads TGTGCCAGCAGTGGGCCGGGAGTTCAAGAGACCCAGTACTTC. Amino acid sequence: CASSGPGVQETQYF. The chain joins TRBV27 to TRBJ2-5, with D maybe TRBD2 (6 bases). V was pared by 5 bases and J by 2 bases, with 12 bases between. The CDR3 is 14 amino acids. Germline CDR1 and CDR2: MNHEY and SMNVEV (reference sequence).

The J gene is TRBJ1-3, the V gene TRBV12-3 or TRBV12-4; 7 positions match TRBD1. The CDR3 loop spans 14 amino acids. With 7 bases clipped from V and 3 bases from J, the junction kept 6 bases outside the gene matches. CDR3 sequence reads: CASNLGTVGNTIYF. CDR3 nucleotides: TGTGCCAGCAATCTAGGGACAGTTGGAAACACCATATATTTT.

This clonotype has a count of ten or more. The chain recombines TRBV19 with TRBJ1-1, with D possibly being TRBD1 (6 bases). Germline V lookup: CDR1 LNHDA, CDR2 SQIVND (reference sequence). V was pared by 6 bases and J by 3 bases, with 8 bases between. The CDR3 is 12 amino acids. DNA of the CDR3: TGTGCCAGTAGCAGGGGATACACTGAAGCTTTCTTT. This encodes CASSRGYTEAFF.

In this sample, this clonotype turned up many times. V usage is TRBV2 and J usage is TRBJ1-2, with D perhaps matching TRBD1 (5 bases). The CDR3 consists of 16 residues. The V and J ends lost 5 bases and 1 base respectively, with 17 bases between them. Germline assignment: CDR1 SNHLY and CDR2 FYNNEI. Written as DNA, the CDR3 is TGTGCCAGCAGTTACAGTCAGGGTTCCCATAACTATGGCTACACCTTC. Its translation is CASSYSQGSHNYGYTF.

The table lists this clonotype with many counts. The chain recombines TRBV20-1 with TRBJ2-7, with TRBD1 identical over 7 bases. With V trimmed by 5 bases and J by 3 bases, 13 bases remained unmatched. CDR3 length equals 15 residues. In germline, CDR1 is DFQATT, CDR2 SNEGSKA (reference sequence). The CDR3 spells CSAAGKQGIIYEQYF. The CDR3 nucleotides are TGCAGTGCTGCCGGTAAACAGGGGATAATCTACGAGCAGTACTTC.

This clonotype appeared many times. The rearrangement joins TRBV12-3 or TRBV12-4 to TRBJ1-2; D might be TRBD1 (6 bases). The CDR3 spans 14 residues. V lost 6 bases and J lost 5, with 16 bases in between. CDR3 amino acids: CASSFAGVGYGYTF. CDR3 bases: TGTGCCAGCAGCTTTGCAGGGGTCGGATATGGCTACACCTTC.

This clonotype occurred many times. This chain connects TRBV20-1 to TRBJ1-1, with 9 positions matching TRBD1. The CDR3 sequence is 12 residues long. V lost 1 base, J lost 10 bases, and 4 bases stayed unmatched. Germline V gene sequence: CDR1 DFQATT, CDR2 SNEGSKA (reference sequence). CDR3 in amino acids: CSARVQGAGAFF. The CDR3 region has the DNA TGCAGTGCTAGAGTACAGGGGGCGGGAGCTTTCTTT.

This clonotype has at least ten counts. The chain employs TRBV6-5 and TRBJ1-1; D gene unclear. From germline, CDR1 is MNHEY and CDR2 SVGAGI. This CDR3 is 16 amino acids long. Trimming shortened V by 4 bases and J by 3 bases, and 18 bases separated the two germline ends. The CDR3 region is CASSLTPRDIDTEAFF. CDR3 sequence (DNA): TGTGCCAGCAGTTTAACACCGCGCGACATTGACACTGAAGCTTTCTTT.

The rearrangement links TRBV6-2 or TRBV6-3 to TRBJ1-5; tentatively, D is TRBD1 (5 bases). In germline, CDR1 is MNHEY, CDR2 SVGEGT. The V gene lost 0 bases and the J gene lost 2 bases, with 17 bases spanning the gap. This CDR3 is 18 amino acids long. The DNA for the CDR3 is TGTGCCAGCAGTTACTCGTTTGTGCAGGGAGGACGCAATCAGCCCCAGCATTTT. Translation gives CASSYSFVQGGRNQPQHF.

This clonotype was counted only a few times. The chain joins TRBV27 to TRBJ2-2, with TRBD1 as a possible D gene (6 bases). There are 12 residues in the CDR3. Germline V gene sequence: CDR1 MNHEY, CDR2 SMNVEV (reference sequence). The V and J ends lost 5 bases and 7 bases respectively, with 8 bases between them. CDR3 sequence reads: CASSTGFGELFF. DNA of the CDR3: TGTGCCAGCAGTACAGGGTTCGGGGAGCTGTTTTTT.

The sample holds many counts of this clonotype. The chain couples TRBV5-1 to TRBJ1-1, with unresolved D. This CDR3 spans 13 amino acids. CDR1 is SGHRS and CDR2 is YFSETQ in the germline V gene. The V and J ends lost 2 bases and 6 bases respectively, with 11 bases between them. The CDR3 DNA is TGCGCCAGCAGCTTCGGTGCGGGCGCTGAAGCTTTCTTT. Encoded protein: CASSFGAGAEAFF.

This clonotype has a count of ten or more. The V and J genes are TRBV20-1 and TRBJ2-7, with D maybe TRBD1 (5 bases). CDR1 and CDR2 (germline): DFQATT, SNEGSKA (reference sequence). The CDR3 extends over 14 amino acids. The V gene lost 3 bases and the J gene lost 3 bases, with 15 bases spanning the gap. CDR3 bases: TGCAGTGCTAGTTTTACTGGGGCCATCTACGAGCAGTACTTC. This sequence encodes CSASFTGAIYEQYF.

This clonotype was counted many times. The rearrangement uses TRBV7-9 and TRBJ2-7; D uncertain. This CDR3 comprises 13 residues. The V gene lost 6 bases and the J gene lost 2 bases, with 11 bases spanning the gap. Germline lookup yields CDR1 SEHNR and CDR2 FQNEAQ (reference sequence). Here the CDR3 reads CASRSDGPYEQYF. The CDR3 DNA reads TGTGCCAGCAGATCGGACGGGCCCTACGAGCAGTACTTC.

The genes are TRBV6-5 and TRBJ1-1; D may be TRBD1 (5 bases). The CDR3 extends over 13 amino acids. Germline CDR1 MNHEY, CDR2 SVGAGI. V shed 0 bases and J shed 8 bases, with 10 bases lying between them. CDR3 coding DNA: TGTGCCAGCAGTTACTCATCCAGGGCCGAAGCTTTCTTT. This codes for CASSYSSRAEAFF.